This TCR beta chain emerged from a study of blood T cell repertoires in COVID-19. Study summary: Samples of COVID-19 (acute and convalescent) were obtained from the United States, Italy and Spain. PBMCs, B-cell-depleted T cells, or T cells provided the cDNA or gDNA that made up the material.

This CDR3 comprises 18 residues. Germline-derived CDR1 and CDR2 are SGHKS and YYEKEE (reference sequence). V lost 0 bases, J lost 0 bases, and 18 bases lay in between. Assay used: immunoSEQ multiplex PCR; TCRdb lists only in-frame clones, some missing. Of 200,000 to 250,000 clones in the sample, approximately 81% were seen once. Input material: peripheral blood. This TCR derives from a man between 35 and 55 years old with acute or convalescent COVID-19. The V call is TRBV5-5, the J call TRBJ1-1; D is unclear. CDR3 in DNA: TGTGCCAGCAGCTTGGGACGACTGACCTCTTTAATGAACACTGAAGCTTTCTTT. It yields the protein CASSLGRLTSLMNTEAFF.